One and the same sample provided the 32 T cell receptor beta chains below, sequenced in a study of blood T cell repertoires in COVID-19. Measured with immunoSEQ multiplex PCR; TCRdb has only the in-frame clones, and not every one. The sample includes about 290,000 clones, roughly 90% of them seen just once. Sequenced: peripheral blood. The receptors were gathered from a woman aged 25 to 39 with active or convalescent COVID-19.

CDR3 DNA sequence: TGTGCCAGCAGTTATCGTCGACAGGACTCTAACTATGGCTACACCTTC. As protein: CASSYRRQDSNYGYTF. This chain links TRBV6-2 or TRBV6-3 with TRBJ1-2, with D perhaps matching TRBD1 (6 bases). The CDR3 runs to 16 residues. The germline V and J ends were trimmed by 3 bases and 0 bases, with 14 bases remaining between them. From germline, CDR1 is MNHEY and CDR2 SVGEGT.

CDR3 region: CASSRQGAGGYTF. The CDR3 DNA reads as TGTGCCAGCAGCCGACAGGGGGCAGGAGGCTACACCTTC. The rearrangement joins TRBV6-5 to TRBJ1-2; the match to TRBD1 covers 10 bases. CDR1 and CDR2 (germline): MNHEY, SVGAGI. V was pared by 6 bases and J by 8 bases, with 6 bases of the junction left unmatched. The CDR3 runs to 13 residues.

The chain joins TRBV4-1 to TRBJ2-7, with TRBD1 matching over 11 bases. The J segment lost 5 bases and the V segment lost 4 bases, leaving 7 bases of the junction unmatched. CDR3 length: 15 amino acids. In germline, CDR1 is MGHRA, CDR2 YSYEKL. CDR3 protein: CASSPGQGDLNEQYF. The CDR3, as DNA: TGCGCCAGCAGCCCGGGACAGGGGGACCTTAACGAGCAGTACTTC.

Only a few counts were recorded for this clone. This chain connects TRBV28 to TRBJ1-6; 7 bases are a match to TRBD1. Unmatched junction bases numbered 11, after V lost 6 bases and J lost 6 bases. The CDR3 is 16 amino acids. Germline-derived CDR1 and CDR2 are MDHEN and SYDVKM. The CDR3 DNA sequence: TGTGCCAGCAGCCTTGCGGCGGGACAGCCTAATTCACCCCTCCACTTT. As protein: CASSLAAGQPNSPLHF.

CDR3 in DNA: TGTGCCAGCTCACCACTTCCCGTGACTAGCGGGGGGTTCCAATACAATGAGCAGTTCTTC. Protein: CASSPLPVTSGGFQYNEQFF. The rearrangement uses TRBV18 and TRBJ2-1; 13 bases fit TRBD2. The germline CDR1 and CDR2 sequences are KGHSH and LQKENI. The V gene end was trimmed by 1 base and the J gene end by 4 bases; junction bases not matched to a gene: 13. The CDR3 covers 20 residues.

This sequence joins TRBV27 and TRBJ1-6, with 7 bases fitting TRBD1. J was trimmed by 7 bases and V by 0 bases; bases with no gene match: 9. The CDR3 is 17 residues long. Germline CDR1 is MNHEY and CDR2 is SMNVEV (reference sequence). Written as DNA, the CDR3 is TGTGCCAGCAGTTTATCTTCAGGGGGTCTATCCAATTCACCCCTCCACTTT. This codes for CASSLSSGGLSNSPLHF.

The chain has TRBV6-4 and TRBJ1-2, with TRBD1 matching over 9 bases. CDR1 MRHNA and CDR2 SNTAGT come from the germline V gene. The CDR3 is made up of 15 amino acids. J gave up 1 base and V 6 bases, and 6 bases lay outside the gene matches. CDR3 sequence: CASRPGTGLNYGYTF. The CDR3 nucleotides are TGTGCCAGCAGACCCGGGACAGGGCTTAACTATGGCTACACCTTC.

The CDR3 DNA sequence: TGTGCCAGCAGCTTAGGTCAAGGGGTTGATCAGCCCCAGCATTTT. Its protein product is CASSLGQGVDQPQHF. This rearrangement joins TRBV11-2 to TRBJ1-5; TRBD1 is a possible D gene (5 bases). Trimming cost V 1 base and J 5 bases, with 12 bases left between them. Germline V gene lookup returns CDR1 SGHAT and CDR2 FQNNGV. The CDR3 runs to 15 residues. Filled out from reference TRBV11-2 and TRBJ1-5, the complete variable domain reads EAGVAQSPRYKIIEKRQSVAFWCNPISGHATLYWYQQILGQGPKLLIQFQNNGVVDDSQLPKDRFSAERLKGVDSTLKIQPAKLEDSAVYLCASSLGQGVDQPQHFGDGTRLSIL.

The rearrangement uses TRBV9 and TRBJ1-2; possibly TRBD1 for D (6 bases). The CDR3 spans 14 residues. Trimming pared 0 bases from V and 7 bases from J, leaving 13 bases between. Looked up from germline, CDR1 is SGDLS and CDR2 is YYNGEE. The CDR3 DNA follows: TGTGCCAGCAGCGTAGGGGGGCAGGGAAGTGGCTACACCTTC. The encoded protein is CASSVGGQGSGYTF.

This clone was seen once. The gene calls are TRBV7-9 and TRBJ2-3; D gene unclear. CDR1 and CDR2 (germline): SEHNR, FQNEAQ (reference sequence). Trimming took 0 bases from V and 3 from J, leaving 10 bases between them. The CDR3 loop spans 15 amino acids. CDR3 residues: CASSLASPGTDTQYF. The CDR3 DNA reads as TGTGCCAGCAGCTTAGCGTCGCCCGGGACAGATACGCAGTATTTT.

V usage is TRBV11-2 and J usage is TRBJ1-3; possibly TRBD1 for D (6 bases). The CDR3 runs to 14 residues. The ends were cut back, 1 base at V and 2 bases at J, with 6 bases in the middle. Germline CDR1 and CDR2: SGHAT and FQNNGV. CDR3 residues: CASSLGTAGNTIYF. The CDR3 nucleotides read TGTGCCAGCAGCTTAGGGACAGCTGGAAACACCATATATTTT.

This chain joins TRBV6-4 and TRBJ2-1, with a weak D call TRBD1 (6 bases). Germline values: CDR1 MRHNA, CDR2 SNTAGT. Trimming removed 6 bases at V and 5 bases at J, with 20 bases between. There are 16 residues in the CDR3. CDR3 coding DNA: TGTGCCAGCAGCGAGCGAGGGGGATCTGGTGACAATGAGCAGTTCTTC. Protein sequence: CASSERGGSGDNEQFF.

This clone was seen just once. CDR3 amino acids: CASSVVSSTDTQYF. In nucleotides, the CDR3 is TGTGCCAGCAGCGTAGTTAGCAGCACAGATACGCAGTATTTT. This chain joins TRBV9 and TRBJ2-3; D call uncertain. The CDR3 spans 14 residues. V was pared by 0 bases and J by 0 bases, with 5 bases between. CDR1 and CDR2 (germline): SGDLS, YYNGEE.

The chain employs TRBV5-5 and TRBJ2-7; 8 bases are a match to TRBD1. Per the germline V gene, CDR1 is SGHKS and CDR2 is YYEKEE (reference sequence). The CDR3 length is 16 residues. With 4 bases clipped from V and 1 base from J, the junction kept 10 bases outside the gene matches. As DNA, the CDR3 is TGTGCCAGCAGCCTACAGGGGGGAAGTTCTTCCTACGAGCAGTACTTC. Translation: CASSLQGGSSSYEQYF.

The chain combines TRBV27 with TRBJ2-3; 8 nucleotides agree with TRBD1. Germline CDR1 MNHEY, CDR2 SMNVEV (reference sequence). Trimming took 5 bases from V and 4 from J; bases not matched to a gene: 8. The CDR3 runs to 15 residues. The CDR3 is CASSNRGVTADTQYF. The CDR3 DNA is TGTGCCAGCAGTAACAGGGGGGTTACGGCAGATACGCAGTATTTT.

This clone appeared a single time. The rearrangement uses TRBV5-8 and TRBJ1-3; D not certain. The ends were cut back, 5 bases at V and 2 bases at J, with 8 bases in the middle. CDR1 is SGHTS, CDR2 YDEGEE, per germline. CDR3 length: 13 residues. CDR3 residues: CASRPRAGNTIYF. For the CDR3, the DNA is TGTGCCAGCAGGCCGAGGGCTGGAAACACCATATATTTT.

The sample holds a few counts of this clone. The CDR3 DNA is TGCAGTGCTAGTCTAGCGGGGGGGAGCACAGATACGCAGTATTTT. Protein: CSASLAGGSTDTQYF. V gene TRBV20-1 combines with J gene TRBJ2-3; TRBD2 aligns across 12 bases. This CDR3 spans 15 amino acids. Germline lookup yields CDR1 DFQATT and CDR2 SNEGSKA (reference sequence). The V and J ends lost 3 bases and 0 bases, in that order; junction bases with no gene match: 1.

The chain recombines TRBV5-6 with TRBJ1-1; the D gene is possibly TRBD1 (6 bases). Germline values: CDR1 SGHDT, CDR2 YYEEEE. Trimming took off 2 bases at V and 0 bases at J, with 17 bases between the two ends. The CDR3 runs to 17 residues. CDR3 bases: TGTGCCAGCAGCTTTCCCAATACAGGGATTATGAACACTGAAGCTTTCTTT. This sequence encodes CASSFPNTGIMNTEAFF.

The gene calls are TRBV9 and TRBJ2-6; no firm D call. Germline V gene data show CDR1 as SGDLS and CDR2 as YYNGEE. V was clipped by 6 bases and J by 1 base, with 8 bases between them. The CDR3 sequence is 14 residues long. DNA of the CDR3: TGTGCCAGCAAAGCGTCGTCTGGGGCCAACGTCCTGACTTTC. It translates to CASKASSGANVLTF.

V gene TRBV27 combines with J gene TRBJ1-1, with unresolved D. The germline V gene has CDR1 MNHEY and CDR2 SMNVEV (reference sequence). The CDR3 is made up of 12 amino acids. V dropped 5 bases and J dropped 0 bases, with 4 bases sitting between them. CDR3 sequence reads: CASSRLNTEAFF. In DNA, the CDR3 is TGTGCCAGCAGTCGTCTGAACACTGAAGCTTTCTTT.

The chain employs TRBV7-9 and TRBJ1-6; D is uncertain. The CDR3 extends over 12 amino acids. V dropped 3 bases and J dropped 8 bases, with 5 bases sitting between them. Per the germline V gene, CDR1 is SEHNR and CDR2 is FQNEAQ (reference sequence). The CDR3 bases are TGTGCCAGCAGCTTGGTAGATTCACCCCTCCACTTT. This translates into CASSLVDSPLHF.

The chain has TRBV30 and TRBJ2-7, with D perhaps TRBD2 (5 bases). V lost 2 bases and J lost 1, with 18 bases in between. This CDR3 is 16 amino acids long. CDR1 is GTSNPN and CDR2 is SVGIG in the germline V gene (reference sequence). The CDR3 reads CAWSPRGAIPSYEQYF. The DNA of the CDR3 is TGTGCCTGGAGTCCACGGGGTGCGATCCCTTCCTACGAGCAGTACTTC.

The chain carries TRBV19 and TRBJ2-1; D perhaps matches TRBD2 (6 bases). Germline V gives CDR1 LNHDA, CDR2 SQIVND (reference sequence). V lost 7 bases to trimming and J lost 9 bases, with 16 bases between them. The CDR3 spans 13 residues. The CDR3, as DNA: TGTGCCAGTACCCTAGGTGGGAGGCTTGAGCAGTTCTTC. As protein: CASTLGGRLEQFF.

The chain is built from TRBV7-2 and TRBJ2-7; 10 bases match TRBD2. After removal of 5 bases from V and 6 bases from J, the junction contained 4 bases not matched to a gene. CDR1 is SGHTA and CDR2 is FQGNSA in the germline V gene. The CDR3 has 13 residues. As DNA, the CDR3 is TGTGCCAGCAGCATCCTAGCGGGGGCCGAGCAGTACTTC. It is translated as CASSILAGAEQYF.

This clone has a single count. The chain couples TRBV9 to TRBJ1-4; D is ambiguous. Trimming pared 3 bases from V and 8 bases from J, leaving 17 bases between. The length of the CDR3 is 15 residues. The germline V gene has CDR1 SGDLS and CDR2 YYNGEE. The CDR3 DNA reads TGTGCCAGCAGCGGCCTCGGTCGGGGTGGGGAAAAACTGTTTTTT. It codes for CASSGLGRGGEKLFF.

V gene TRBV12-5 combines with J gene TRBJ1-1; 10 bases line up with TRBD1. CDR1 is LGHNT and CDR2 is FRNRAP in the germline V gene. The CDR3 covers 17 residues. Trimming removed 7 bases from V and 5 bases from J; junction bases left unmatched: 16. CDR3 nucleotide sequence: TGTGCTAGTGCCCTAGGGGGGACAGGGGAGTCGAAAACTGAAGCTTTCTTT. Amino acids: CASALGGTGESKTEAFF.

The CDR3 region has the DNA TGCGCCAGCAGCCAAACAATTACAGGGAAGGGGACCTACGAGCAGTACTTC. As protein: CASSQTITGKGTYEQYF. This chain joins TRBV4-3 and TRBJ2-7; perhaps TRBD1 as D (6 bases). This CDR3 spans 17 amino acids. Germline values: CDR1 LGHNA, CDR2 YSLEER. Trimming stripped 2 bases from V and 2 bases from J, with 19 bases between.

The chain combines TRBV19 with TRBJ2-7, with D possibly TRBD1 on 6 matching bases. The CDR3 spans 13 residues. V lost 1 base and J lost 7, with 11 bases in between. Germline-derived CDR1 and CDR2 are LNHDA and SQIVND (reference sequence). This chain's CDR3 is CASSIVDTGEQYF. The CDR3 DNA reads as TGTGCCAGTAGTATAGTGGACACAGGGGAGCAGTACTTC.

The rearrangement uses TRBV6-5 and TRBJ2-1; TRBD2 is a possible D gene (6 bases). In germline, CDR1 is MNHEY, CDR2 SVGAGI. Trimming left V 8 bases short and J 0 bases short, with 8 bases between. The CDR3 is made up of 13 amino acids. CDR3 nucleotide sequence: TGTGCCAGCGGGAGGAGCTCCTACAATGAGCAGTTCTTC. Translation: CASGRSSYNEQFF.

V is TRBV19 and J is TRBJ1-3, with TRBD1 matching over 7 bases. Germline CDR1 LNHDA, CDR2 SQIVND (reference sequence). With V trimmed by 5 bases and J by 0 bases, 4 bases remained unmatched. The CDR3 sequence is 15 residues long. CDR3 nucleotides: TGTGCCAGTAGTTCGACAGGGTCCTCTGGAAACACCATATATTTT. The encoded protein is CASSSTGSSGNTIYF.

The J gene is TRBJ2-3, the V gene TRBV12-3 or TRBV12-4; D remains unclear. This CDR3 contains 13 residues. V dropped 4 bases and J dropped 1 base, with 6 bases sitting between them. CDR3 sequence: CASSSSGTDTQYF. CDR3 DNA: TGTGCCAGCAGTTCGTCAGGCACAGATACGCAGTATTTT.

The J gene is TRBJ2-6, the V gene TRBV27, with TRBD1 matching over 8 bases. The CDR3 totals 16 residues. Germline V CDR1 and CDR2: MNHEY, SMNVEV (reference sequence). Trimming cost V 4 bases and J 5 bases; bases outside gene matches: 7. The CDR3 DNA sequence: TGTGCCAGCAGTTCGGGACAGGTGGGTCGGGCCAACGTCCTGACTTTC. Encoded protein: CASSSGQVGRANVLTF.